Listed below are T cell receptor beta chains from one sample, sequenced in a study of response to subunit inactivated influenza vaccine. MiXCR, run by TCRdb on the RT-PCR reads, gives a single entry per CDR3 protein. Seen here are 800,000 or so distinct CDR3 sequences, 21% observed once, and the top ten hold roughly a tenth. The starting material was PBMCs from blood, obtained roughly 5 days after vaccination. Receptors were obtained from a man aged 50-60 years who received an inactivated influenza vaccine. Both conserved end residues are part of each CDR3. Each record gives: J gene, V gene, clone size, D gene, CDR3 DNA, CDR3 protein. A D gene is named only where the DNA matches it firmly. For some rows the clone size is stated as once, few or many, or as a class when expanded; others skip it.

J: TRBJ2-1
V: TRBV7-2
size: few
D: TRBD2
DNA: TGTGCCAGCAGCGTAACCCTTAGCGGGGGGTCCTACAATGAGCAGTTCTTC
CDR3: CASSVTLSGGSYNEQFF

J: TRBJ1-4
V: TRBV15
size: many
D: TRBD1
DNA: TGTGCCACCAGCAGAGGACAGGGGAATGAAAAACTGTTTTTT
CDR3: CATSRGQGNEKLFF

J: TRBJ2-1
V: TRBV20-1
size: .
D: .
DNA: TGCAGTGCTAGCCTCGTTAGCGGAACGGGCAATGAGCAGTTCTTC
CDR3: CSASLVSGTGNEQFF

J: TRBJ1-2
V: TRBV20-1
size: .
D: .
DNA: TGCAGTGCTATGGCGGAGGTTCGACATGGCTACACCTTC
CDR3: CSAMAEVRHGYTF

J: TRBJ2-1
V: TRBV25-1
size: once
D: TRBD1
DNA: TGTGCCAGCAGTGGATTAACAGGGGTCCGGTCCTACAATGAGCAGTTCTTC
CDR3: CASSGLTGVRSYNEQFF

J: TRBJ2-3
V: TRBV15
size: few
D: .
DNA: TGTGCCACCAGCAGAGGGATCACAGATACGCAGTATTTT
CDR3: CATSRGITDTQYF

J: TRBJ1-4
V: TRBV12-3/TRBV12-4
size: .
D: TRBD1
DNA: TGTGCCAGCAGGCGCAGCCCGGGACAGGGTTATGAAAAACTGTTTTTT
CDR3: CASRRSPGQGYEKLFF

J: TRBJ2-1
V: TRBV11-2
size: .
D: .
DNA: TGTGCCAGCAGCTTTGTTATCAATGAGCAGTTCTTC
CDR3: CASSFVINEQFF

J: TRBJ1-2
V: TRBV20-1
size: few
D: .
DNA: TGCAGTGCTAGATATCCATGGGGCGACACCTTC
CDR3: CSARYPWGDTF

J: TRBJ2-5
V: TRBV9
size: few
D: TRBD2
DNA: TGTGCCAGCAGCGTAGGGGGGCTAGCGGGAGTGGAGACCCAGTACTTC
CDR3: CASSVGGLAGVETQYF

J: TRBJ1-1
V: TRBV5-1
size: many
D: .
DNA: TGCGCCAGCAGGAACACAGGGAACACTGAAGCTTTCTTT
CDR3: CASRNTGNTEAFF

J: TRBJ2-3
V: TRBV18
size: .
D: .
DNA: TGTGCCAGCTCACAGAACGCAGGGAGCACAGATACGCAGTATTTT
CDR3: CASSQNAGSTDTQYF

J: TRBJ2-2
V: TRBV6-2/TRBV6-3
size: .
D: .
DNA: TGTGCCAGCAGTTACGCCCTAGTCGGGGAGCTGTTTTTT
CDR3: CASSYALVGELFF

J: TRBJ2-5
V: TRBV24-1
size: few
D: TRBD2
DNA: TGTGCCACAGGCCCCCCGCCTAGCGGGGGAAGAGAGACCCAGTACTTC
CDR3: CATGPPPSGGRETQYF

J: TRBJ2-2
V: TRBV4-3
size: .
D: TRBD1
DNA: TGCGCCAGCAGCCAACAACAGGGGGCCGGGGAGCTGTTTTTT
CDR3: CASSQQQGAGELFF

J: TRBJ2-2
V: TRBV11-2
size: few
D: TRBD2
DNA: TGTGCCAGCAGTCTCATCCAGGGACTAGGGAACACCGGGGAGCTGTTTTTT
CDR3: CASSLIQGLGNTGELFF

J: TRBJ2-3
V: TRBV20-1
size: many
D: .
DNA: TGCAGTGCTGCTAGCGCCTGGGGCACAGATACGCAGTATTTT
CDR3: CSAASAWGTDTQYF

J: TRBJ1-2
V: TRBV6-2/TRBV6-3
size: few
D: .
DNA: TGTGCCACCCTACCACCGATCAGGGACTACTACACCTTC
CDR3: CATLPPIRDYYTF

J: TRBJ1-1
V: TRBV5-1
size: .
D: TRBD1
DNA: TGCGCCAGCAGCTCCAGGACAGGGTGGGAGACTGAAGCTTTCTTT
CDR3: CASSSRTGWETEAFF

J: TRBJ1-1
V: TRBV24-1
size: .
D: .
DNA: TGTGCCACCAGTGGGACGCAGAACACTGAAGCTTTCTTT
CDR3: CATSGTQNTEAFF

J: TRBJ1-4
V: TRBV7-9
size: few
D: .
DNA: TGTGCCAGCAGCCCCTCGGGAATCGACGAAAAACTGTTTTTT
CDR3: CASSPSGIDEKLFF

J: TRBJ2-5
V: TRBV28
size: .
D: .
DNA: TGTGCCAGCAGTTTCCGGGTAATACAAGAGACCCAGTACTTC
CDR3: CASSFRVIQETQYF

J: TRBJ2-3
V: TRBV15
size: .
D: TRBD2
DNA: TGTGCCACCAGCAGAGATCCAGTTGATGCGGGGGGCCGACCCACAGATACGCAGTATTTT
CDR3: CATSRDPVDAGGRPTDTQYF

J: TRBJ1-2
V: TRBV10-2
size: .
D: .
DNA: TGCGCCAGCAGTGAGTCGTGGGATGGCTACACCTTC
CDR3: CASSESWDGYTF

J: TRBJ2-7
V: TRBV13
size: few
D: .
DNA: TGTGCCAGCAGCTTAGACGGCGGGCTTGGGGACCACTACGAGCAGTACTTC
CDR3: CASSLDGGLGDHYEQYF

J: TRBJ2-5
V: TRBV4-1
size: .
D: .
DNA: TGCGCCAGCAGCCAAGGCTGGGGACAAGGCCAAGAGACCCAGTACTTC
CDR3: CASSQGWGQGQETQYF

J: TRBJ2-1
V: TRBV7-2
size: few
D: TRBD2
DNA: TGTGCCAGCACCGAGGGTGGCGGGAGGCGGAATGAGCAGTTCTTC
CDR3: CASTEGGGRRNEQFF

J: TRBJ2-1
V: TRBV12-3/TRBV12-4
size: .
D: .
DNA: TGTGCCAGCAGTTTAGCGCTAGAGGGAAATCAGTTCTTC
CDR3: CASSLALEGNQFF

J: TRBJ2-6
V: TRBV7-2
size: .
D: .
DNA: TGTGCCAGCAGCTTAGGGGGCCTGTCTGACGTCCTGACTTTC
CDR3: CASSLGGLSDVLTF

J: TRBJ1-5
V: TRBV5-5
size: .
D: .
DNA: TGTGCCAGCAGCTCAACACGATCAGATCAGCCCCAGCATTTT
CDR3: CASSSTRSDQPQHF

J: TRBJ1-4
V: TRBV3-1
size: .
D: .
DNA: TGTGCCAGCAGCCAAATAGCCAGGGGACACTGGGCAGTGGAAAAACTGTTTTTT
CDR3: CASSQIARGHWAVEKLFF

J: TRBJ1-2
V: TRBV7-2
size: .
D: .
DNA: TGTGCCAGCAGTTTAACAGGGATCCCTAACTATGGCTACACCTTC
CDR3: CASSLTGIPNYGYTF

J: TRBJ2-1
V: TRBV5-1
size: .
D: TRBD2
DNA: TGCGCCAGCAGCTCGGGACTAGCGGCTCCCTACAGTGAGCAGTTCTTC
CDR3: CASSSGLAAPYSEQFF

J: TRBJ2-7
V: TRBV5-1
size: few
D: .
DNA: TGCGCCAGCAGCTTGGGGGCTAGATCAAACGAGCAGTACTTC
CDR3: CASSLGARSNEQYF

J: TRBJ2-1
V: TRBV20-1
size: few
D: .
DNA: TGCAGTGCAAGAACCTGGGTCGATGAGCAGTTCTTC
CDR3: CSARTWVDEQFF

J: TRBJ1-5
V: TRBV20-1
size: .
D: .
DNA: TGCAGTGCAGGCCCCTCAGGGTGGGACAATCAGCCCCAGCATTTT
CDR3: CSAGPSGWDNQPQHF

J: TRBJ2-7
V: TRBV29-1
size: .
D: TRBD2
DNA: TGCAGCGTTGGGGTTCTAGCGGGAGTCAGCGAGCAGTACTTC
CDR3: CSVGVLAGVSEQYF

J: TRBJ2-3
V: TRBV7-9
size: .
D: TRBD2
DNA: TGTGCCAGCAGCTCAACTAGCGGGGGGATGGCAGATACGCAGTATTTT
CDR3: CASSSTSGGMADTQYF

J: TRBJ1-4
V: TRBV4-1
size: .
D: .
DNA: TGCGCCAGCAGCCACGCCGGGGGAGGGGCTGGTGAAAAACTGTTTTTT
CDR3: CASSHAGGGAGEKLFF

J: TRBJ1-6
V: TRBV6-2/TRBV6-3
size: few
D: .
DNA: TGTGCCAGCAGAGACCGTGGGGACGCACCCCTCCACTTT
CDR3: CASRDRGDAPLHF

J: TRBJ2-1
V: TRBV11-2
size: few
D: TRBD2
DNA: TGTGCCAGCAGCTGGGGGGGACTAGCGGGAGGCTTTTACAATGAGCAGTTCTTC
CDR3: CASSWGGLAGGFYNEQFF

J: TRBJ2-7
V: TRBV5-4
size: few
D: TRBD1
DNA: TGTGCCAGCAGCTTGTCAGGGGGCAAAGACGAGCAGTACTTC
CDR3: CASSLSGGKDEQYF

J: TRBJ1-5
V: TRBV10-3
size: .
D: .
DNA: TGTGCCATCAGTGAGTCTCCAGGCCACAATCAGCCCCAGCATTTT
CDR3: CAISESPGHNQPQHF

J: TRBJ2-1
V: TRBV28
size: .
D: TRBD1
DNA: TGTGCCAGCACTAAAACCCAGGGACAGCCCTACAATGAGCAGTTCTTC
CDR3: CASTKTQGQPYNEQFF

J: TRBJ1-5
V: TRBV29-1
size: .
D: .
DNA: TGCAGCGTTTTGACGGGGGGGAACCAGCCCCAGCATTTT
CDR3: CSVLTGGNQPQHF

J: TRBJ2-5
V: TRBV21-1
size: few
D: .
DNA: TGTGCCAGCAGCACAGGGACAGGATGGCCAGAGACCCAGTACTTC
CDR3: CASSTGTGWPETQYF